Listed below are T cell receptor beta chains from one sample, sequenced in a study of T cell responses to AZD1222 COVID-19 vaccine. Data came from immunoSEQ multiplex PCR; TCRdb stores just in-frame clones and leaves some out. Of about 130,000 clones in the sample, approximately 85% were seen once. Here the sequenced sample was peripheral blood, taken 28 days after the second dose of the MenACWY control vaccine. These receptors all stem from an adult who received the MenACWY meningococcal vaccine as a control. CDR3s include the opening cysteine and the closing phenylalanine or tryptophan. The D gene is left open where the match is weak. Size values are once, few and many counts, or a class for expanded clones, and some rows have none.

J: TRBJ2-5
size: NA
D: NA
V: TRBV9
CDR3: CASSVGGSQETQYF
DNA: TGTGCCAGCAGCGTAGGGGGGTCCCAAGAGACCCAGTACTTC

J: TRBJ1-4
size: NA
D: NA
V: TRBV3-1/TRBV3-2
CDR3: CASSDRLSGEKLFF
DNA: TGTGCCAGCAGCGACAGACTGTCGGGAGAAAAACTGTTTTTT

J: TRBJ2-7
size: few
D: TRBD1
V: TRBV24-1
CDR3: CATLRGQGYEQYF
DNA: TGTGCCACCCTTCGGGGACAGGGGTACGAGCAGTACTTC

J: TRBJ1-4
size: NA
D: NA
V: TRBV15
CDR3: CATSATAGGGKLFF
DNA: TGTGCCACCAGCGCGACAGCGGGGGGTGGAAAACTGTTTTTT

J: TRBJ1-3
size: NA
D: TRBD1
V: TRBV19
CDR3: CASSTRQGEGLSGNTIYF
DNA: TGTGCCAGTAGTACCCGACAGGGTGAGGGTCTGAGTGGAAACACCATATATTTT

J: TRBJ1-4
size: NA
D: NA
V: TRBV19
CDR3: CASSTQGYPAEKLFF
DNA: TGTGCCAGTAGTACACAGGGCTACCCAGCGGAAAAACTGTTTTTT

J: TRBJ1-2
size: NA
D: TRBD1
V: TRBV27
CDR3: CASRDSRDRRGYTF
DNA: TGTGCCAGCAGGGACTCCCGGGACAGAAGGGGCTACACCTTC

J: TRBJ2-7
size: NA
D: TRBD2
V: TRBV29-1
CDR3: CSVLAGGEVYEQYF
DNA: TGCAGCGTTCTAGCGGGAGGAGAGGTCTACGAGCAGTACTTC

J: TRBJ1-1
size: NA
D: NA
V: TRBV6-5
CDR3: CASSYYPGTITEAFF
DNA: TGTGCCAGCAGTTACTATCCAGGGACAATCACTGAAGCTTTCTTT

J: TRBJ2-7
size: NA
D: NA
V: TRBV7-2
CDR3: CASSPPGYEQYF
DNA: TGTGCCAGCAGCCCCCCCGGCTACGAGCAGTACTTC

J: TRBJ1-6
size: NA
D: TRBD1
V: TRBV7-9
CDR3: CASSTRDRVSNSPLHF
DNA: TGTGCCAGCAGCACCAGGGACAGGGTGTCCAATTCACCCCTCCACTTT

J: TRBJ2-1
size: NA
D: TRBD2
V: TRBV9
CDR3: CASSSSGSSYNEQFF
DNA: TGTGCCAGCAGCTCTAGCGGGAGCTCCTACAATGAGCAGTTCTTC

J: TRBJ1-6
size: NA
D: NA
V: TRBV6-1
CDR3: CASSEGGYSPLHF
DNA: TGTGCCAGCAGTGAGGGGGGCTATTCACCCCTCCACTTT

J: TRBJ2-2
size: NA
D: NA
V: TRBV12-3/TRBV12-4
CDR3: CASSRTQTGELFF
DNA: TGTGCCAGCAGCCGAACCCAAACCGGGGAGCTGTTTTTT

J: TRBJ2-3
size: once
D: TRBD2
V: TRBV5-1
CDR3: CASSLNLAGTYTDTQYF
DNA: TGCGCCAGCAGCTTAAACCTAGCGGGGACCTACACAGATACGCAGTATTTT

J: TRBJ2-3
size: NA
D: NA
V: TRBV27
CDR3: CASSLGRYRPHTDTQYF
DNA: TGTGCCAGCAGCTTGGGGAGGTACCGACCCCACACAGATACGCAGTATTTT

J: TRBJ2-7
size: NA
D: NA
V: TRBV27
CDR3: CASRAVTYEQYF
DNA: TGTGCCAGCAGGGCAGTAACCTACGAGCAGTACTTC

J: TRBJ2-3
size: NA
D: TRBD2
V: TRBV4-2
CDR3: CASSQDPFGGGGDTQYF
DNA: TGTGCCAGCAGCCAAGATCCTTTCGGCGGGGGGGGTGATACGCAGTATTTT

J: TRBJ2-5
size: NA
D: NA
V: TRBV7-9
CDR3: CASSNPGHRPQYF
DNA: TGTGCCAGCAGCAATCCGGGCCACCGTCCCCAGTACTTC

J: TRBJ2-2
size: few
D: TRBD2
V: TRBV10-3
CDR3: CAISESGMGLAAANTGELFF
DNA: TGTGCCATCAGTGAGTCGGGTATGGGACTAGCGGCCGCGAACACCGGGGAGCTGTTTTTT

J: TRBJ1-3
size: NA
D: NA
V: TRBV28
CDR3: CASSRPGSGNTIYF
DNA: TGTGCCAGCAGCAGACCTGGGTCTGGAAACACCATATATTTT

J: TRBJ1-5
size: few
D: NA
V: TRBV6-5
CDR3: CASSPGFSNQPQHF
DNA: TGTGCCAGCAGTCCAGGGTTTTCCAATCAGCCCCAGCATTTT

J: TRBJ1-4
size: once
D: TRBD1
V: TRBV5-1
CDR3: CASSASGTGIEKLFF
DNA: TGCGCCAGCAGCGCATCGGGGACAGGGATTGAAAAACTGTTTTTT

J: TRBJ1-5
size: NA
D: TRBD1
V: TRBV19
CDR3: CASNPLGQANQPQHF
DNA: TGTGCCAGTAACCCGCTGGGACAGGCTAATCAGCCCCAGCATTTT

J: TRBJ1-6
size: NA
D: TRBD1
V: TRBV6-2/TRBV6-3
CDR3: CASSMDRGHSPLHF
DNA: TGTGCCAGCAGTATGGACAGGGGGCATTCACCCCTCCACTTT